The rows below give T cell receptor beta chains drawn from one sample of a study of blood T cell repertoires in COVID-19. TCRdb's copy holds only in-frame clones and misses some; the assay was immunoSEQ multiplex PCR. The sample shows 250,000 to 350,000 clones, 80% to 90% of them seen only once. Material: PBMCs or T cells enriched from blood (not recorded which). The receptor set was obtained from a woman aged 25 to 45 who had recovered from COVID-19. CDR3s include the opening cysteine and the closing phenylalanine or tryptophan. Fields, in order: V gene, D gene, J gene, clone size, CDR3 protein, CDR3 DNA. A D gene is named only where the DNA matches it firmly. Clone size appears in some rows only: once, few, many, or a class for an expanded clone.

>TRBV5-4|TRBD1|TRBJ1-2|once
CASSTGTGGPNYGYTF
TGTGCCAGCAGCACGGGGACAGGGGGGCCTAACTATGGCTACACCTTC
>TRBV18|TRBD1|TRBJ2-2|once
CASSPPGTGDTGELFF
TGTGCCAGCTCACCACCCGGGACAGGGGACACCGGGGAGCTGTTTTTT
>TRBV6-5|TRBD1|TRBJ2-7|-
CASSYSGQASYEQYF
TGTGCCAGCAGTTACTCCGGACAGGCTTCCTACGAGCAGTACTTC
>TRBV3-1/TRBV3-2|-|TRBJ2-3|-
CASSPTTDTQYF
TGTGCCAGCAGTCCTACCACAGATACGCAGTATTTT
>TRBV9|-|TRBJ1-1|once
CASSEDAGGFTEAFF
TGTGCCAGCAGCGAGGATGCGGGGGGGTTCACTGAAGCTTTCTTT
>TRBV2|TRBD2|TRBJ2-5|-
CASASGLGETQYF
TGTGCCAGCGCTAGCGGGCTTGGGGAGACCCAGTACTTC
>TRBV27|-|TRBJ1-2|-
CAAEGRDSFLYGYTF
TGTGCGGCCGAGGGACGGGACTCCTTCCTCTATGGCTACACCTTC
>TRBV6-1|-|TRBJ1-1|-
CASSETSGAQPWNTEAFF
TGTGCCAGCAGTGAGACCTCAGGGGCCCAACCCTGGAACACTGAAGCTTTCTTT
>TRBV20-1|-|TRBJ1-4|-
CSASLTGEGEKLFF
TGCAGTGCTAGTTTGACCGGGGAGGGCGAAAAACTGTTTTTT
>TRBV27|-|TRBJ2-7|-
CASSLRGGGSYEQYF
TGTGCCAGCAGCCTTAGGGGGGGTGGATCCTACGAGCAGTACTTC
>TRBV7-9|-|TRBJ1-2|-
CASSLDRGSGGYTF
TGTGCCAGCAGCCTCGACAGAGGATCGGGTGGCTACACCTTC
>TRBV3-1/TRBV3-2|TRBD2|TRBJ2-5|-
CASSLGLAGLIGETQYF
TGTGCCAGCAGCCTCGGGCTAGCGGGGTTAATAGGAGAGACCCAGTACTTC
>TRBV14|-|TRBJ1-1|-
CASSRGGALNTEAFF
TGTGCCAGCAGCCGAGGAGGGGCCCTAAACACTGAAGCTTTCTTT
>TRBV6-5|TRBD1|TRBJ1-2|-
CASSVDRADYGYTF
TGTGCCAGCAGCGTGGACAGGGCGGACTATGGCTACACCTTC
>TRBV12-3/TRBV12-4|-|TRBJ2-2|-
CASSPGPDGELFF
TGTGCCAGCAGTCCGGGTCCCGACGGGGAGCTGTTTTTT
>TRBV2|TRBD1|TRBJ2-1|-
CARKGARNEQFF
TGTGCCAGAAAGGGGGCGCGGAATGAGCAGTTCTTC
>TRBV28|-|TRBJ1-5|-
CASRSPRTGQPQHF
TGTGCCAGCAGATCCCCTCGAACTGGTCAGCCCCAGCATTTT
>TRBV27|TRBD2|TRBJ2-1|-
CASSYSGGANNEQFF
TGTGCCAGCAGTTATAGCGGGGGGGCTAACAATGAGCAGTTCTTC
>TRBV5-4|TRBD1|TRBJ1-6|-
CASSLEGAWDSPLHF
TGTGCCAGCAGCTTGGAGGGGGCCTGGGATTCACCCCTCCACTTT
>TRBV28|-|TRBJ1-4|-
CASSRGGRREKLFF
TGTGCCAGCAGTAGGGGCGGGAGGAGGGAAAAACTGTTTTTT
>TRBV7-9|-|TRBJ2-5|-
CASSPSQGETQYF
TGTGCCAGCAGCCCATCCCAGGGAGAGACCCAGTACTTC
>TRBV6-5|-|TRBJ1-1|-
CAWARRPGGTEAFF
TGTGCCTGGGCACGTCGCCCGGGAGGAACTGAAGCTTTCTTT
>TRBV10-2|-|TRBJ2-5|once
CASSGSRTPRQTQYF
TGCGCCAGCAGTGGATCTCGGACACCCAGGCAGACCCAGTACTTC
>TRBV27|TRBD1|TRBJ1-6|-
CASSPRAGTAAYNSPLHF
TGTGCCAGCAGTCCACGTGCCGGGACAGCAGCCTATAATTCACCCCTCCACTTT
>TRBV27|TRBD1|TRBJ2-1|-
CASSLSGGISYNEQFF
TGTGCCAGCAGTTTATCAGGGGGCATCTCCTACAATGAGCAGTTCTTC
>TRBV18|TRBD2|TRBJ2-2|-
CASSPTDRGLAGRNTGELFF
TGTGCCAGCTCACCCACAGACAGAGGACTAGCGGGGCGTAACACCGGGGAGCTGTTTTTT
>TRBV10-1|TRBD1|TRBJ1-2|once
CASSGSRDRNLCGYTF
TGCGCCAGCAGTGGATCCCGGGACAGGAACCTATGTGGCTACACCTTC
>TRBV27|-|TRBJ2-7|-
CASRWGSLSPYEQYF
TGTGCCAGCAGGTGGGGCAGCCTAAGCCCCTACGAGCAGTACTTC
>TRBV7-2|TRBD2|TRBJ2-3|-
CASSLSGGAVGDTQYF
TGTGCCAGCAGCTTAAGCGGGGGGGCCGTTGGAGATACGCAGTATTTT
>TRBV4-2|TRBD1|TRBJ1-1|once
CASSSGTVTTDTEAFF
TGTGCCAGCAGCTCTGGGACAGTCACCACGGACACTGAAGCTTTCTTT
>TRBV4-1|TRBD2|TRBJ2-2|few
CASSPSGGVAGELFF
TGCGCCAGCAGCCCGAGCGGGGGAGTCGCCGGGGAGCTGTTTTTT
>TRBV24-1|TRBD1|TRBJ2-3|-
CATGTGRSDTQYF
TGTGCCACCGGGACAGGGCGGTCTGATACGCAGTATTTT
>TRBV18|-|TRBJ1-2|-
CASSPDRSNYGYTF
TGTGCCAGCTCACCCGACAGGTCTAACTATGGCTACACCTTC
>TRBV18|-|TRBJ1-3|-
CASSTGPSDTIYF
TGTGCCAGCTCAACTGGTCCTTCGGACACCATATATTTT
>TRBV21-1|-|TRBJ1-1|once
CASRAPGTEAFF
TGTGCCAGCAGGGCCCCAGGAACTGAAGCTTTCTTT
>TRBV4-2|-|TRBJ1-2|-
CASSQDFAGQDYGYTF
TGTGCCAGCAGCCAAGATTTCGCAGGGCAGGACTATGGCTACACCTTC
>TRBV6-5|-|TRBJ1-2|-
CASSYTVDGDYGYTF
TGTGCCAGCAGTTACACCGTTGACGGAGACTATGGCTACACCTTC
>TRBV19|TRBD1|TRBJ1-5|-
CASSPSPGQGRQPQHF
TGTGCCAGTAGTCCCTCTCCGGGACAGGGGCGCCAGCCCCAGCATTTT
>TRBV5-8|-|TRBJ1-1|-
CASSWQGGNTEAFF
TGTGCCAGCAGCTGGCAGGGAGGGAACACTGAAGCTTTCTTT
>TRBV19|TRBD1|TRBJ1-2|-
CAARTGENYGYTF
TGTGCCGCAAGGACAGGGGAAAACTATGGCTACACCTTC
>TRBV2|TRBD2|TRBJ2-1|-
CASTVGTSGNNEQFF
TGTGCCAGCACTGTCGGGACTAGCGGGAACAATGAGCAGTTCTTC